This T cell receptor (beta chain) originates from a study of cytomegalovirus exposure and HLA in healthy donors. Study-wide context: Of all 400 or so donors who were genotyped, roughly 81% belonged to the Caucasian-associated ancestry cluster.

PCR employed 60 Vbeta and 13 Jbeta primers. Using immunoSEQ multiplex PCR, the repertoire was profiled, and TCRdb retains in-frame clones only, with some absent. The sample includes roughly 180,000 clones, 78% seen only once; the top ten take about 5.6%. This clonotype was obtained from a woman under 40 in good health and CMV-seropositive. Specimen: PBMCs.

The CDR3 DNA reads TGCGCCAGCAGCTCGGGACTAGCGGGAGTGAACATTCAGTACTTC. Its protein product is CASSSGLAGVNIQYF. V is TRBV5-1 and J is TRBJ2-4, with TRBD2 identical over 14 bases. The CDR3 loop spans 15 amino acids. Germline lookup yields CDR1 SGHRS and CDR2 YFSETQ. Unmatched junction bases numbered 3, after V lost 3 bases and J lost 7 bases.